These T cell receptor beta chains were read from a single sample in a study of beta chain features in type 1 diabetes. Measured with immunoSEQ multiplex PCR; TCRdb has only the in-frame clones, and not every one. The table shows 300,000 to 350,000 clones, with about 19% occurring only once. The specimen sequenced was naive CD4+ T cells from blood. These receptors all stem from a young woman in good health. CDR3s include the opening cysteine and the closing phenylalanine or tryptophan. The D gene is left open where the match is weak. Rows give clone size only sometimes, using once, few, many, or a class for an expanded clone.

J gene	CDR3 length	D gene	V gene	clone size	CDR3 DNA	CDR3 protein
TRBJ2-5	17	TRBD2	TRBV7-9	-	TGTGCCAGCAGCTTAGGGCGTGTAGGCGGGAGCTCAGAGACCCAGTACTTC	CASSLGRVGGSSETQYF
TRBJ2-1	18	TRBD2	TRBV18	few	TGTGCCAGCTCACCACCGAATTTACTAGCGGGAGGGTACAATGAGCAGTTCTTC	CASSPPNLLAGGYNEQFF
TRBJ1-2	13	-	TRBV25-1	few	TGTGCCAGCAGTTCAGGGGCGAACTATGGCTACACCTTC	CASSSGANYGYTF
TRBJ2-3	14	-	TRBV9	-	TGTGCCAGCAGCGCCAGAGAGGGCACAGATACGCAGTATTTT	CASSAREGTDTQYF
TRBJ2-7	13	-	TRBV7-3	-	TGTGCCAGCAGCTTACAGGAGGGGACCGAGCAGTACTTC	CASSLQEGTEQYF
TRBJ1-1	14	-	TRBV30	-	TGTGCCTTGATACCGGGACTACGAGGGACTGAAGCTTTCTTT	CALIPGLRGTEAFF
TRBJ1-1	14	TRBD1	TRBV7-2	-	TGTGCCAGCAGCCAAATCGGGACAGGACTCATAGCTTTCTTT	CASSQIGTGLIAFF
TRBJ2-3	16	TRBD2	TRBV7-9	-	TGTGCCAGCAGCTTAGTGGTGGGAGGGCCGACAGATACGCAGTATTTT	CASSLVVGGPTDTQYF
TRBJ1-6	14	-	TRBV30	-	TGTGCCTGGGACCGAGACAGCAGGAATTCACCCCTCCACTTT	CAWDRDSRNSPLHF
TRBJ1-1	12	TRBD1	TRBV29-1	-	TGCAGCGTCCAGGGGGCGATCACTGAAGCTTTCTTT	CSVQGAITEAFF
TRBJ2-5	14	-	TRBV4-3	few	TGCGCCAGCAGCCAAGCCGCGGGGAGGGAGACCCAGTACTTC	CASSQAAGRETQYF
TRBJ1-2	13	-	TRBV29-1	few	TGCAGCGTTACATTACTCGGAGGGGATGGCTACACCTTC	CSVTLLGGDGYTF
TRBJ1-6	15	TRBD1	TRBV6-5	once	TGTGCCAGCAGTTCCAGGGGACAGAGGATGTCACCCCTCCACTTT	CASSSRGQRMSPLHF
TRBJ2-2	18	TRBD2	TRBV23-1	-	TGCGCCAGCAGTCAATTATACGGGGGGGAACAGAACACCGGGGAGCTGTTTTTT	CASSQLYGGEQNTGELFF
TRBJ2-4	13	-	TRBV30	few	TGTGCCTGGAGTTTAGCGACCAAAAACATTCAGTACTTC	CAWSLATKNIQYF
TRBJ2-5	14	TRBD2	TRBV29-1	-	TGCAGCGTTGCCCCTAGCGGACCCGCAGAGACCCAGTACTTC	CSVAPSGPAETQYF
TRBJ1-1	15	-	TRBV7-9	few	TGTGCCAGCAGCTTTTTGACACTCGGGGAGGGTGAAGCTTTCTTT	CASSFLTLGEGEAFF
TRBJ2-6	16	-	TRBV7-9	few	TGTGCCAGGGAACAGGAGCAAGACTCTGGGGCCAACGTCCTGACTTTC	CAREQEQDSGANVLTF
TRBJ2-5	13	-	TRBV7-2	-	TGTGCCAGCAGCTCCGGGGGACGAGAGACCCAGTACTTC	CASSSGGRETQYF
TRBJ2-3	12	-	TRBV15	few	TGTGCCACCAGCCCGGGCACAGATACGCAGTATTTT	CATSPGTDTQYF
TRBJ1-4	17	TRBD1	TRBV4-2	-	TGTGCCAGCAGCCAAGACCTCCCGGGACAGGGGAGGGAAAAACTGTTTTTT	CASSQDLPGQGREKLFF
TRBJ2-1	14	TRBD2	TRBV14	few	TGTGCCAGCAGCCCGAGACTAGCGGGAGGCCCACCGTTCTTC	CASSPRLAGGPPFF
TRBJ1-2	14	-	TRBV2	-	TGTGCCAGCAGTGAATCGGGGGGAGGCTATGGCTACACCTTC	CASSESGGGYGYTF
TRBJ1-2	15	-	TRBV27	once	TGTGCCAGCAGTTTCGGGGAGGGGGGCAGGGACGGCTACACCTTC	CASSFGEGGRDGYTF
TRBJ1-2	14	TRBD1	TRBV10-3	few	TGTGCCATCAGAGGGACAGGGGCCTCAGGGGGCTACACCTTC	CAIRGTGASGGYTF
TRBJ2-2	13	-	TRBV2	-	TGTGCCAGCAGTGAATCGTACACCGGGGAGCTGTTTTTT	CASSESYTGELFF